This T cell receptor (beta chain) appears in the sequencing data of a study of blood T cell repertoires in COVID-19. The CDR3 totals 14 residues. Losses at the gene ends were 0 bases for V and 4 bases for J; bases not matched to a gene: 4. Germline-derived CDR1 and CDR2 are GTSNPN and SVGIG (reference sequence). Profiled with immunoSEQ multiplex PCR; TCRdb holds only in-frame clones, not every one. The sample shows about 73,000 clones, roughly 84% of them seen only once. The material sequenced was peripheral blood. This clonotype was sampled from an elderly man with active or convalescent COVID-19. The chain is built from TRBV30 and TRBJ2-5, with TRBD1 matching 8 bases. CDR3 nucleotide sequence: TGTGCCTGGAGTGTCGACAGGGGTATAGAGACCCAGTACTTC. Translation: CAWSVDRGIETQYF.